Shown below are 8 T cell receptor beta chains from a single sample sequenced in a study of response to subunit inactivated influenza vaccine. A single record per CDR3 protein comes from TCRdb applying MiXCR to the RT-PCR reads. The table includes about 540,000 distinct CDR3 sequences, less than 25% detected once. This same sample was also part of a study on T cells expressing NK-cell markers. That paper adds: 5'RACE template switching built TCR beta cDNA with unique molecular identifiers.

The material sequenced was CD4+ T cells sorted from PBMCs, taken about 13 days after vaccination. These receptors originate from a middle-aged man who received an inactivated influenza vaccine.

This clonotype was found a few times. The chain uses TRBV5-6 and TRBJ2-1; 9 bases agree with TRBD2. This CDR3 contains 18 residues. Germline loops: CDR1 SGHDT, CDR2 YYEEEE. The V and J ends lost 4 bases and 6 bases, in that order; junction bases with no gene match: 17. The CDR3 DNA reads TGTGCCAGCAGCCCGGTGCCCCATTTAGCGGGAGTTATCAATGAGCAGTTCTTC. Translating gives CASSPVPHLAGVINEQFF.

The chain joins TRBV5-1 to TRBJ1-1; D might be TRBD1 (5 bases). Trimming shortened V by 2 bases and J by 11 bases, and 19 bases separated the two germline ends. Germline V gene data show CDR1 as SGHRS and CDR2 as YFSETQ. The CDR3 totals 14 residues. CDR3 DNA sequence: TGCGCCAGCAGCTTAGGGACGGCTGGACTCGGGGCTTTCTTT. Residues: CASSLGTAGLGAFF.

This clonotype was seen more than once but under ten times. The chain carries TRBV28 and TRBJ1-6, with a weak D call TRBD1 (5 bases). The CDR3 contains 18 residues. The germline V and J ends were trimmed by 4 bases and 0 bases, with 16 bases remaining between them. Germline-derived CDR1 and CDR2 are MDHEN and SYDVKM. CDR3 protein: CASSSPGRERSYNSPLHF. The CDR3 DNA is TGTGCCAGCAGTTCCCCCGGCAGGGAACGCTCCTATAATTCACCCCTCCACTTT.

This clonotype was detected only a few times. The chain recombines TRBV11-3 with TRBJ2-7; 10 nucleotides match TRBD2. Germline lookup yields CDR1 SGHNT and CDR2 YENEEA. V shed 1 base and J 2 bases; nucleotides not matched to a gene: 5. The CDR3 spans 16 residues. CDR3 region: CASSLGATSGPYEQYF. The CDR3 DNA is TGTGCCAGCAGCTTAGGGGCGACTAGCGGGCCCTACGAGCAGTACTTC.

This clonotype has only a few counts. The genes are TRBV10-3 and TRBJ1-2, with D uncertain. This CDR3 is built from 13 residues. Germline V gene lookup returns CDR1 ENHRY and CDR2 SYGVKD. The V gene lost 9 bases and the J gene lost 4 bases, with 15 bases spanning the gap. The CDR3 loop reads CAIARASGYGYTF. CDR3 sequence (DNA): TGTGCCATTGCCCGGGCGAGTGGCTATGGCTACACCTTC.

A few counts support this clonotype. This sequence joins TRBV5-1 and TRBJ1-1; D might be TRBD1 (6 bases). The CDR3 loop spans 15 amino acids. From germline, CDR1 is SGHRS and CDR2 YFSETQ. Between the trimmed V and J ends, which lost 1 base and 3 bases, there was a span of 13 bases. CDR3 sequence: CASSLWAGEDTEAFF. In DNA form, the CDR3 reads TGCGCCAGCAGCTTGTGGGCAGGGGAGGACACTGAAGCTTTCTTT.

The chain has TRBV11-1 and TRBJ2-1, with D tentatively TRBD1 or TRBD2 (6 bases each). Germline lookup yields CDR1 SGHAT and CDR2 FQDESV (reference sequence). V was clipped by 1 base and J by 3 bases, with 13 bases between them. The length of the CDR3 is 16 residues. The CDR3 sequence: CASSLVAGQSYNEQFF. The CDR3, as DNA: TGTGCCAGCAGCTTAGTGGCGGGACAAAGCTACAATGAGCAGTTCTTC.

This sequence joins TRBV6-5 and TRBJ1-1; D remains ambiguous. V shed 0 bases and J shed 5 bases, with 10 bases lying between them. CDR1 is MNHEY and CDR2 is SVGAGI in the germline V gene. The CDR3 loop spans 14 amino acids. The CDR3 DNA sequence: TGTGCCAGCAGTTACTCGATTAGGGAAACTGAAGCTTTCTTT. Its translation is CASSYSIRETEAFF.